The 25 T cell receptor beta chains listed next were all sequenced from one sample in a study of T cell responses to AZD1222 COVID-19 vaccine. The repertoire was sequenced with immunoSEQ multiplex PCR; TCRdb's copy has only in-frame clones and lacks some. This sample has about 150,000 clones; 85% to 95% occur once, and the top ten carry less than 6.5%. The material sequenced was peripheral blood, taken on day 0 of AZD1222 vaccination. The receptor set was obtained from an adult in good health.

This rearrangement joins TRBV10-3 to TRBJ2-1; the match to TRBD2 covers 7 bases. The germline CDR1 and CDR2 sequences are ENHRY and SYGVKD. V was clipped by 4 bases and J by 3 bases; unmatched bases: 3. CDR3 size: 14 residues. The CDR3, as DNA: TGTGCCATCAGTGCTGCGGGGGACTACAATGAGCAGTTCTTC. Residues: CAISAAGDYNEQFF.

CDR3 DNA sequence: TGCAGCGCCGATAGCGGCGTAAGCACAGATACGCAGTATTTT. This encodes CSADSGVSTDTQYF. This chain joins TRBV29-1 and TRBJ2-3, with D perhaps TRBD2 (6 bases). Germline V lookup: CDR1 SQVTM, CDR2 ANQGSEA. This CDR3 contains 14 residues. V was pared by 7 bases and J by 0 bases, with 14 bases between.

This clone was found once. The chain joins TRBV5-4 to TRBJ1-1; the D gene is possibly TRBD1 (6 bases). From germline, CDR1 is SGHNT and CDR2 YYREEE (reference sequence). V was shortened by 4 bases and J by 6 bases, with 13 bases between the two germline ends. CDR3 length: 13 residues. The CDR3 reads CASSRGQDSEAFF. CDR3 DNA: TGTGCCAGCAGCCGGGGACAAGATTCTGAAGCTTTCTTT.

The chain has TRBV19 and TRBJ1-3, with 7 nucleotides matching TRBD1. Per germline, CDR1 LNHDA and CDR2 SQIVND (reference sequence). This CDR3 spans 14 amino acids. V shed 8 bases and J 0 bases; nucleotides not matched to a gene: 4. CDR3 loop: CASGPGGSGNTIYF. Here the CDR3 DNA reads TGTGCCAGTGGGCCAGGGGGCTCTGGAAACACCATATATTTT.

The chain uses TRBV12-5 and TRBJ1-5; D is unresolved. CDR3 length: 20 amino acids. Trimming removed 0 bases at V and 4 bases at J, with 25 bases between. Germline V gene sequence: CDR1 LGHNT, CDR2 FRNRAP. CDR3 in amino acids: CASGLVAEAGLQSLNQPQHF. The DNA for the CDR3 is TGTGCTAGTGGTTTGGTAGCGGAGGCAGGCCTTCAAAGCCTGAATCAGCCCCAGCATTTT.

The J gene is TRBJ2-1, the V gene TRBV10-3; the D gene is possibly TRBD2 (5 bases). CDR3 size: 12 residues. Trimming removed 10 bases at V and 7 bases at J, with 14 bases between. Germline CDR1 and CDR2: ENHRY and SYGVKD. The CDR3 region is CATGILENEQFF. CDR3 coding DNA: TGTGCCACCGGAATACTAGAAAATGAGCAGTTCTTC.

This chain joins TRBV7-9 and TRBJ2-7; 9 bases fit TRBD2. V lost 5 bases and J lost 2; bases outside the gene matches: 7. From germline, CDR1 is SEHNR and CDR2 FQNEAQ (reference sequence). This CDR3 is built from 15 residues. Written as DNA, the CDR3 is TGTGCCAGCAGCCCTAGCGGGACCCTTACCTACGAGCAGTACTTC. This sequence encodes CASSPSGTLTYEQYF.

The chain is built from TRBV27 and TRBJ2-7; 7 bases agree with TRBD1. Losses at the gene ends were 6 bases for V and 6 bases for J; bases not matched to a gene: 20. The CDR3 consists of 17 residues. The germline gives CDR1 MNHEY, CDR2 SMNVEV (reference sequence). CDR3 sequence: CASRTLQGPHSYGEQYF. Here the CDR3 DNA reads TGTGCCAGCAGAACCTTACAGGGGCCGCACAGTTATGGCGAGCAGTACTTC.

The CDR3 coding sequence is TGTGCCAGCACCCTAAGCGGGGCTTCCTACGAGCAGTACTTC. Translating it yields CASTLSGASYEQYF. J is TRBJ2-7 and V is TRBV28, with 7 bases fitting TRBD2. Germline-derived CDR1 and CDR2 are MDHEN and SYDVKM. The V and J ends lost 7 bases and 1 base, in that order; junction bases with no gene match: 7. The CDR3 is 14 amino acids. Together with reference TRBV28 and TRBJ2-7, the CDR3 gives the full variable domain: DVKVTQSSRYLVKRTGEKVFLECVQDMDHENMFWYRQDPGLGLRLIYFSYDVKMKEKGDIPEGYSVSREKKERFSLILESASTNQTSMYLCASTLSGASYEQYFGPGTRLTVT.

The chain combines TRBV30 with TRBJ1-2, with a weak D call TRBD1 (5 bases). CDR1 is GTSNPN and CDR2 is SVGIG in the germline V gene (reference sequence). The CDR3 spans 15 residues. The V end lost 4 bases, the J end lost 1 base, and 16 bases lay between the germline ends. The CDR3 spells CAWTPGRILNYGYTF. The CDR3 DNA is TGTGCCTGGACCCCAGGGAGAATCCTTAACTATGGCTACACCTTC.

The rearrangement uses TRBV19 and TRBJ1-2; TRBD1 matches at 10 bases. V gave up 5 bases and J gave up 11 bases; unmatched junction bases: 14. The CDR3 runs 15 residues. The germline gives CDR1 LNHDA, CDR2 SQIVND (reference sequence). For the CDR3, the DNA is TGTGCCAGTAGTTCGACAGGGGGCGGCCTTTTGGGGTACACCTTC. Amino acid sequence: CASSSTGGGLLGYTF.

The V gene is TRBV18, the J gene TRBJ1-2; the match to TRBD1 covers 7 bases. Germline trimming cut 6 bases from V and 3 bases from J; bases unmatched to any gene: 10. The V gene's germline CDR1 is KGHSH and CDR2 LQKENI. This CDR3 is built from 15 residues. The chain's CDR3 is CASSPRPDRDYGYTF. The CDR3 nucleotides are TGTGCCAGCTCCCCCAGGCCCGACAGGGACTATGGCTACACCTTC. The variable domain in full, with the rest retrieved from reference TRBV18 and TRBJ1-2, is NAGVMQNPRHLVRRRGQEARLRCSPMKGHSHVYWYRQLPEEGLKFMVYLQKENIIDESGMPKERFSAEFPKEGPSILRIQQVVRGDSAAYFCASSPRPDRDYGYTFGSGTRLTVV.

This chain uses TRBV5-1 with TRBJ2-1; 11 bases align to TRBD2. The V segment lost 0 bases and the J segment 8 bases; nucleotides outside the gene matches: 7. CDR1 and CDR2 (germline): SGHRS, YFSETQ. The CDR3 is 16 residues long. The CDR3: CASSLGLGLAVHEQFF. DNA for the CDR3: TGCGCCAGCAGCTTGGGGTTGGGACTAGCGGTCCATGAGCAGTTCTTC.

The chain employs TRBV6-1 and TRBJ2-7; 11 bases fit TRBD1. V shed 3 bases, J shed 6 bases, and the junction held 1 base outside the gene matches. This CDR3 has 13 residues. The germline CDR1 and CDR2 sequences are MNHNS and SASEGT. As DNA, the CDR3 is TGTGCCAGCAGTGATGGGACAGGGGGCGAGCAGTACTTC. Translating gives CASSDGTGGEQYF.

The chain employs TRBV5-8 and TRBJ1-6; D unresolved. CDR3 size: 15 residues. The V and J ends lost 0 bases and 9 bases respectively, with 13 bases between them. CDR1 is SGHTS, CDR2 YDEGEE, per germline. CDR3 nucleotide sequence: TGTGCCAGCAGCTTGGCTCGGGTATTCGGTTCACCCCTCCACTTT. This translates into CASSLARVFGSPLHF.

This chain's CDR3 is CSASSPAGAGQYF. The CDR3 region has the DNA TGCAGTGCTAGTTCCCCAGCGGGTGCCGGGCAGTACTTC. The chain links TRBV20-1 to TRBJ2-7, with D maybe TRBD2 (6 bases). This CDR3 has 13 amino acids. Per germline, CDR1 DFQATT and CDR2 SNEGSKA (reference sequence). With 3 bases removed from V and 9 bases from J, the gap between germline ends came to 18 bases.

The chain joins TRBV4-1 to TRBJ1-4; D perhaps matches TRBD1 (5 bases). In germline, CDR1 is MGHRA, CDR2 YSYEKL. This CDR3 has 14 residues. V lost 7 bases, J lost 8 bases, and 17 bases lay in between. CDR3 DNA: TGCGCCAGCACCCCTCCGGGGACCCAAGAAAAACTGTTTTTT. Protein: CASTPPGTQEKLFF.

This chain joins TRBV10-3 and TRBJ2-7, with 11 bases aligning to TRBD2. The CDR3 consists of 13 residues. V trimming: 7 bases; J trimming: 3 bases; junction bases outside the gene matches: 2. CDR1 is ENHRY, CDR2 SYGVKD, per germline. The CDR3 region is CAIKGTSGYEQYF. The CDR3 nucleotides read TGTGCCATCAAAGGGACTAGCGGCTACGAGCAGTACTTC.

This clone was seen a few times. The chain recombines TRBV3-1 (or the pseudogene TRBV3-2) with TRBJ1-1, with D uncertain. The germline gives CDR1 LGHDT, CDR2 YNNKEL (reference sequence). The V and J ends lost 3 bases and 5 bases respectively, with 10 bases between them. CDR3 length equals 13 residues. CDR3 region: CASSQARETEAFF. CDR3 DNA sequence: TGTGCCAGCAGCCAGGCGAGAGAAACTGAAGCTTTCTTT.

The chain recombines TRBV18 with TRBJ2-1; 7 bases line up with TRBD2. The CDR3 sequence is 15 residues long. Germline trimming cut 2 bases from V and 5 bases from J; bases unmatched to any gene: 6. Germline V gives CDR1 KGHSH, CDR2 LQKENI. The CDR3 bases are TGTGCCAGCTCACCAACTGGCCTAGCGGACAATGAGCAGTTCTTC. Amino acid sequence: CASSPTGLADNEQFF.

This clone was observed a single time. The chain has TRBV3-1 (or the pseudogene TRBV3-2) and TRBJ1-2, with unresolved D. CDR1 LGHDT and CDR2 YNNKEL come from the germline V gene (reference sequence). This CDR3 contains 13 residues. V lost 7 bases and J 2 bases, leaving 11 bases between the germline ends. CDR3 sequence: CASKDNTNYGYTF. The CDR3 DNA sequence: TGTGCCAGCAAAGACAACACCAACTATGGCTACACCTTC.

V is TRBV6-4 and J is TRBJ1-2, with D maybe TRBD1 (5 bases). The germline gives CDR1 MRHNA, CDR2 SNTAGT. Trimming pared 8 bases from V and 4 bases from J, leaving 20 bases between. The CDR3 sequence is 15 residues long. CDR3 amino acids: CASPSGQAIGYGYTF. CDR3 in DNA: TGTGCCAGCCCATCAGGGCAGGCAATAGGCTATGGCTACACCTTC.

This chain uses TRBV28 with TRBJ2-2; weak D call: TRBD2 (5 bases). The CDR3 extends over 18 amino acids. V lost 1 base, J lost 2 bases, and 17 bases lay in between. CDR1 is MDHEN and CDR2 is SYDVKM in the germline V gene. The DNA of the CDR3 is TGTGCCAGCAGTTTATTAGTTCGGGGAGCGATCAACACCGGGGAGCTGTTTTTT. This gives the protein CASSLLVRGAINTGELFF.

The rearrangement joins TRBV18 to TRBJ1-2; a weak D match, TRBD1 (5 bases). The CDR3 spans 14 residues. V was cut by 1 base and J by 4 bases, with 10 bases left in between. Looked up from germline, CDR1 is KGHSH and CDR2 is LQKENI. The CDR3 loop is CASSPRAGTYGYTF. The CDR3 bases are TGTGCCAGCTCACCACGGGCAGGGACCTATGGCTACACCTTC.

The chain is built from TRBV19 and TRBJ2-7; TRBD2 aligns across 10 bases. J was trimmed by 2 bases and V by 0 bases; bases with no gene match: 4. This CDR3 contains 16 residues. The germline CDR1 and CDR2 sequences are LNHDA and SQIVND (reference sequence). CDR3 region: CASSIEGAGGPYEQYF. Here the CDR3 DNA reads TGTGCCAGTAGTATAGAAGGAGCGGGAGGGCCCTACGAGCAGTACTTC. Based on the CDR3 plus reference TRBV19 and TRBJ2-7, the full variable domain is DGGITQSPKYLFRKEGQNVTLSCEQNLNHDAMYWYRQDPGQGLRLIYYSQIVNDFQKGDIAEGYSVSREKKESFPLTVTSAQKNPTAFYLCASSIEGAGGPYEQYFGPGTRLTVT.